This T cell receptor beta chain was documented in a study of T-cell memory formation after mild COVID-19. At the level of the study: TCR clusters were largely donor specific.

As regards this clonotype: What it binds is unknown.

Regarding the study as a whole: CM and EM subsets held most contracting CD4+ clones; EMRA held CD8+ ones.

TCRdb reanalysed the 5' RACE reads using MiXCR and keeps one entry per CDR3 protein. This table holds hundreds of thousands of distinct CDR3 sequences, approximately 19% found once. Sequencing used PBMCs or a T cell subset sorted from them (not recorded which). This receptor was obtained from an adult woman who had mild COVID-19 (a few samples of this study predate the infection). Cell type and time point are not known.

The CDR3 sequence: CASSQTSGSGGEQFF. The CDR3 DNA sequence: TGTGCCAGCAGTCAGACTAGCGGGAGTGGAGGTGAGCAGTTCTTC. The chain joins TRBV2 to TRBJ2-1, with 12 bases that match TRBD2. The germline V gene encodes CDR1 SNHLY and CDR2 FYNNEI. The junction had 8 bases not matched to a gene; V was cut back by 5 bases and J by 9 bases. CDR3 length: 15 amino acids. Drawing the rest from reference TRBV2 and TRBJ2-1, the complete variable domain is EPEVTQTPSHQVTQMGQEVILRCVPISNHLYFYWYRQILGQKVEFLVSFYNNEISEKSEIFDDQFSVERPDGSNFTLKIRSTKLEDSAMYFCASSQTSGSGGEQFFGPGTRLTVL.